Reported below is one T cell receptor beta chain. No antigen is known for it. Trimming cost V 7 bases and J 6 bases, with 21 bases left between them. The CDR3 is 15 amino acids. Germline V gives CDR1 SQVTM, CDR2 ANQGSEA. These data originate in a study of CD8+ T cells in alopecia areata. Study in general: The drug, oral tofacitinib, was given to treated patients at 5 to 10 mg twice daily. General study points: In scalp and blood, many expanded lesional clones persisted during tofacitinib. Resident alphabeta T-cell populations of normal skin are likewise subject to sequencing in scalp samples.

Treatment here: oral pan-JAK inhibitor, 5-10 mg twice daily. T lymphocytes (CD4+ and CD8+) were sorted from PBMCs. Extracted RNA was reverse transcribed into cDNA, the sequencing template. Repertoires were generated with immunoSEQ multiplex PCR, while TCRdb's copy carries only in-frame clones and drops some. The sample comprises under 200,000 clones, 55% to 75% of which are singletons, and approximately 15% rests with the top ten. Sequenced here: CD4+ T cells sorted from blood, sampled at week 24, from a patient treated with tofacitinib. This sequence originates from a human donor with alopecia areata. This rearrangement joins TRBV29-1 to TRBJ1-4; the D gene is possibly TRBD1 (5 bases). The CDR3 region has the DNA TGCAGCGCCCGAACGGGTTCGGGCAGGGATGAAAAACTGTTTTTT. Protein: CSARTGSGRDEKLFF.